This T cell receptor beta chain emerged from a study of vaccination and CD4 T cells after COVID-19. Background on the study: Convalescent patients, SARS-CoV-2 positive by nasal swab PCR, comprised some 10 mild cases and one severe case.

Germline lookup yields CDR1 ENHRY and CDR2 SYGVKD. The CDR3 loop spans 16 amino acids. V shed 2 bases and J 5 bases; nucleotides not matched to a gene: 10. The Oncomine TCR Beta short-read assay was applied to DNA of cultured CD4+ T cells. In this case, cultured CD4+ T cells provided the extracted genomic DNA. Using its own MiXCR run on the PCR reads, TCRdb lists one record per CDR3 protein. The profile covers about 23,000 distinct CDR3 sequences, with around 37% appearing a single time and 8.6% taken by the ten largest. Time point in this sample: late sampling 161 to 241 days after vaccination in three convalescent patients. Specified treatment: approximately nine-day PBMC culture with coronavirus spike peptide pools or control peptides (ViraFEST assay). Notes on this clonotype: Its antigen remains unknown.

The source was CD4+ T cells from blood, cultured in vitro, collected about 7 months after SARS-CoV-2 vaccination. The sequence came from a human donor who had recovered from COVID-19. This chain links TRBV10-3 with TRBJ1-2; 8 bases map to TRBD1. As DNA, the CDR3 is TGTGCCATCAGTGAGAAACAGGGGGGGGATGAATATGGCTACACCTTC. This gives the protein CAISEKQGGDEYGYTF.